A single sample is the source of the 9 T cell receptor beta chains below, sequenced in a study of human T cells and chemical hapten exposure. TCRdb re-analysed the RACE reads in MiXCR, keeping a single row per CDR3 protein. Of about 120,000 distinct CDR3 sequences listed, roughly 15% are singletons. This sample's time point: patch test 1, 2 weeks after DPC sensitization. Treatment described: therapeutic diphenylcyclopropenone sensitization with weekly scalp DPC. Source: whole blood, taken in connection with sensitization to the hapten diphenylcyclopropenone (DPC). These TCRs come from a man aged 18 to 30 with alopecia areata. Some clones in this sample may be carry-over from other donors' samples.

This chain uses TRBV9 with TRBJ2-5; TRBD1 matches at 9 bases. The CDR3 runs 15 residues. Germline trimming cut 0 bases from V and 2 bases from J; bases unmatched to any gene: 2. Per germline, CDR1 SGDLS and CDR2 YYNGEE. The CDR3 region is CASSVGGTGQETQYF. The CDR3 region has the DNA TGTGCCAGCAGCGTAGGTGGGACAGGGCAAGAGACCCAGTACTTC.

This clonotype turned up a few times. The rearrangement joins TRBV6-2 or TRBV6-3 to TRBJ1-1; D is possibly TRBD1 (5 bases). V dropped 7 bases and J dropped 5 bases, with 20 bases sitting between them. The CDR3 runs to 15 residues. Germline values: CDR1 MNHEY, CDR2 SVGEGT. As DNA, the CDR3 is TGTGCCAGCAACAACAATCCGACACGGGGGACTGAAGCTTTCTTT. It specifies CASNNNPTRGTEAFF.

The genes are TRBV20-1 and TRBJ2-5; either TRBD1 or TRBD2 may supply D (5 bases each). Per the germline V gene, CDR1 is DFQATT and CDR2 is SNEGSKA (reference sequence). The CDR3 runs 14 residues. Trimming removed 5 bases at V and 3 bases at J, with 16 bases between. DNA of the CDR3: TGCAGTGCTGGCCCGGGACGGGTGGAAGAGACCCAGTACTTC. Translation gives CSAGPGRVEETQYF.

The chain is built from TRBV4-2 and TRBJ1-6; D remains ambiguous. V was cut by 1 base and J by 10 bases, with 8 bases left in between. The CDR3 length is 13 residues. CDR1 and CDR2 from the germline V gene are LGHNA and YNFKEQ. CDR3 DNA: TGTGCCAGCAGCCAAGCCCCTCGATCACCCCTCCACTTT. It yields the protein CASSQAPRSPLHF.

The V call is TRBV1, the J call TRBJ1-4. TRBV1 is labeled a pseudogene. This CDR3 has 12 amino acids. In DNA, the CDR3 is TGCACCAGCAGGGAAGCTGGTGAAAAACTGTTTTTT. It specifies CTSREAGEKLFF.

The chain couples TRBV12-3 or TRBV12-4 to TRBJ2-3; 8 nucleotides line up with TRBD1. J gave up 0 bases and V 3 bases, and 5 bases lay outside the gene matches. This CDR3 has 16 amino acids. The CDR3 sequence: CASSFYRTGSTDTQYF. The CDR3 nucleotides read TGTGCCAGCAGTTTCTACAGGACAGGGAGCACAGATACGCAGTATTTT.

The CDR3 spells CASSRLTSGGSTDTQYF. As DNA, the CDR3 is TGCGCCAGCAGCCGCTTAACTAGCGGGGGGAGCACAGATACGCAGTATTTT. J is TRBJ2-3 and V is TRBV4-1; 12 bases line up with TRBD2. The CDR3 covers 17 residues. The germline V gene has CDR1 MGHRA and CDR2 YSYEKL. Trimming removed 4 bases from V and 0 bases from J; junction bases left unmatched: 5.

This clonotype was detected only a few times. The chain uses TRBV28 and TRBJ1-2, with D unclear. Germline CDR1 reads MDHEN; CDR2 reads SYDVKM. This CDR3 spans 15 amino acids. V lost 2 bases, J lost 2 bases, and 12 bases lay in between. The CDR3 is CASSLGERWNYGYTF. The CDR3 nucleotides are TGTGCCAGCAGTTTAGGGGAGAGGTGGAACTATGGCTACACCTTC.

This clonotype was seen repeatedly, ten times or more. This sequence joins TRBV9 and TRBJ2-4, with D perhaps matching TRBD1 (5 bases). Germline assignment: CDR1 SGDLS and CDR2 YYNGEE. The length of the CDR3 is 13 residues. V dropped 4 bases and J dropped 6 bases, with 11 bases sitting between them. The CDR3 protein is CASSPRQLNIQYF. For the CDR3, the DNA is TGTGCCAGCAGCCCAAGACAGCTAAACATTCAGTACTTC.